These 13 T cell receptor beta chains originate from one sample sequenced in a study of identical twins. TCRdb reprocessed the 5' RACE reads via MiXCR and lists one record per CDR3 protein. Among 500,000 or so distinct CDR3 sequences, under 25% were seen once, and the ten largest hold roughly 0.9%. These same records also appear under a second study, on T cells expressing NK-cell markers.

The sequenced sample consisted of CD4+ T cells sorted from blood. The receptors were sampled from a woman between 18 and 29 years old in good health.

This clonotype has more than one count but fewer than ten. This chain connects TRBV6-5 to TRBJ1-2; no clear D gene. V was trimmed by 0 bases and J by 4 bases, leaving 9 bases between them. CDR3 length equals 14 residues. CDR1 and CDR2 from the germline V gene are MNHEY and SVGAGI. The CDR3 is CASSYSSRTYGYTF. Written as DNA, the CDR3 is TGTGCCAGCAGTTACTCGTCCAGGACCTATGGCTACACCTTC.

This sequence joins TRBV20-1 and TRBJ2-7, with D perhaps matching TRBD1 or TRBD2 (6 bases each). CDR3 length equals 14 residues. V shed 5 bases and J shed 4 bases, with 18 bases lying between them. Germline loops: CDR1 DFQATT, CDR2 SNEGSKA (reference sequence). This CDR3 reads CSAFYTGGGYEQYF. In DNA form, the CDR3 reads TGCAGTGCTTTCTACACCGGGGGCGGATACGAGCAGTACTTC.

This clonotype was observed a few times. The chain links TRBV10-1 to TRBJ2-3; D remains unclear. The CDR3 has 13 amino acids. V lost 3 bases and J 4 bases, leaving 8 bases between the germline ends. Germline V gene data show CDR1 as WNHNN and CDR2 as SYGVQD (reference sequence). The CDR3 spells CASSEPGSDTQYF. The CDR3 nucleotides are TGCGCCAGCAGTGAACCGGGTTCAGATACGCAGTATTTT.

The V gene is TRBV2, the J gene TRBJ2-3; D may be TRBD2 (7 bases). The CDR3 contains 18 residues. The V end lost 4 bases, the J end lost 2 bases, and 22 bases lay between the germline ends. Germline V lookup: CDR1 SNHLY, CDR2 FYNNEI. The CDR3 coding sequence is TGTGCCAGCAGTGCATCGTGGGGGGGCTCCATCAACACAGATACGCAGTATTTT. Residues: CASSASWGGSINTDTQYF.

There are many counts of this clonotype. The rearrangement links TRBV5-1 to TRBJ2-1; D remains unclear. Trimming took 6 bases from V and 6 from J, leaving 10 bases between them. Germline values: CDR1 SGHRS, CDR2 YFSETQ. The CDR3 extends over 12 amino acids. The CDR3 DNA is TGCGCCAGCACAGAGGTGGGCAATGAGCAGTTCTTC. Residues: CASTEVGNEQFF.

This clonotype was detected a few times. The rearrangement links TRBV5-1 to TRBJ1-5, with D unclear. CDR3 length: 15 amino acids. CDR1 is SGHRS and CDR2 is YFSETQ in the germline V gene. V lost 0 bases to trimming and J lost 1 base, with 8 bases between them. The CDR3 spells CASSLDASSNQPQHF. The CDR3 nucleotides read TGCGCCAGCAGCTTGGATGCCAGCAGCAATCAGCCCCAGCATTTT.

This clonotype was seen a few times. Here the CDR3 DNA reads TGCGCCAGCAGCATTGCCCAACGCGGCGAGCAGTACTTC. It yields the protein CASSIAQRGEQYF. The chain links TRBV5-1 to TRBJ2-7; no firm D call. The germline V gene has CDR1 SGHRS and CDR2 YFSETQ. This CDR3 is built from 13 residues. V was shortened by 4 bases and J by 6 bases, with 14 bases between the two germline ends.

This chain joins TRBV5-1 and TRBJ1-2, with a possible D match to TRBD1 (5 bases). The germline V gene has CDR1 SGHRS and CDR2 YFSETQ. This CDR3 has 14 amino acids. Trimming pared 3 bases from V and 3 bases from J, leaving 12 bases between. Here the CDR3 reads CASSSTAGDYGYTF. The DNA of the CDR3 is TGCGCCAGCAGCTCGACCGCGGGGGACTATGGCTACACCTTC.

The rearrangement joins TRBV25-1 to TRBJ1-2; unclear D gene. With 1 base removed from V and 7 bases from J, the gap between germline ends came to 7 bases. The germline gives CDR1 MGHDK, CDR2 SYGVNS. The CDR3 has 12 amino acids. CDR3 sequence (DNA): TGTGCCAGCAGTGAATTTTCGCGTGGCTACACCTTC. It encodes CASSEFSRGYTF.

A word on this clonotype: A junction end diverges from the germline sequence, so it may reflect a read error. The chain is built from TRBV2 and TRBJ1-2, with D hard to call. Germline V gene sequence: CDR1 SNHLY, CDR2 FYNNEI. The CDR3 totals 13 residues. The DNA of the CDR3 is TGTGCCAGCTCGAACCGGGCTAATTATGGCTACACCTTC. It encodes CASSNRANYGYTF.

V gene TRBV28 combines with J gene TRBJ1-2; D uncertain. Germline V gene lookup returns CDR1 MDHEN and CDR2 SYDVKM. The CDR3 sequence is 13 residues long. V was trimmed by 2 bases and J by 8 bases, leaving 12 bases between them. CDR3 DNA sequence: TGTGCCAGCAGTTTACCCCCGTTGGCAGGCTACACCTTC. The encoded protein is CASSLPPLAGYTF.

The V gene is TRBV10-1, the J gene TRBJ2-7, with 10 nucleotides matching TRBD2. The CDR3 runs 16 residues. After removal of 0 bases from V and 9 bases from J, the junction contained 11 bases not matched to a gene. CDR1 is WNHNN and CDR2 is SYGVQD in the germline V gene (reference sequence). The CDR3 sequence: CASSESSSPSGSVQYF. The CDR3, as DNA: TGCGCCAGCAGTGAGTCGAGTTCTCCTAGCGGGAGCGTGCAGTACTTC.

Ten or more counts support this clonotype. V gene TRBV4-3 combines with J gene TRBJ2-1; 14 bases are a match to TRBD2. CDR1 is LGHNA and CDR2 is YSLEER in the germline V gene. The CDR3 has 16 residues. Germline trimming cut 5 bases from V and 9 bases from J; bases unmatched to any gene: 9. In nucleotides, the CDR3 is TGCGCCAGCAGCGAACTGGGACTAGCGGGGGACGGTGAGCAGTTCTTC. Amino acids: CASSELGLAGDGEQFF.